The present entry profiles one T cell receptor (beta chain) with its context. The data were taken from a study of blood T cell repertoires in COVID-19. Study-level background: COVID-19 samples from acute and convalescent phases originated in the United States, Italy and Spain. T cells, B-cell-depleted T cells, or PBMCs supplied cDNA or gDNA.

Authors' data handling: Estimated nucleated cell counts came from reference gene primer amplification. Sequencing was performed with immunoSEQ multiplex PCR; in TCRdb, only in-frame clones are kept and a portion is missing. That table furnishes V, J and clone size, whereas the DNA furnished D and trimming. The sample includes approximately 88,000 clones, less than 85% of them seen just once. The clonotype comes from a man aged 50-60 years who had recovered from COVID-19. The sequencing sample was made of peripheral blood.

CDR3 region: CASSQGEGGFYGYTF. CDR3 nucleotide sequence: TGCGCCAGCAGCCAAGGGGAGGGGGGGTTCTATGGCTACACCTTC. The gene calls are TRBV4-1 and TRBJ1-2; possible D gene TRBD1, 6 bases. V lost 1 base and J 4 bases, leaving 13 bases between the germline ends. CDR1 is MGHRA and CDR2 is YSYEKL in the germline V gene. The CDR3 loop spans 15 amino acids.